This TCR beta chain comes out of a study of early T cells in non-severe SARS-CoV-2 infection. Study information: Sequencing targeted bulk RNA from unsorted whole blood, leaving chains unpaired. Study-wide findings and caveats: VDJdb-based annotation leaned toward anti-spike CD8 responses and missed private and CD4 specificities.

As regards this clonotype: What it binds is not known.

Unique molecular identifiers were affixed to single, distinct cDNA molecules. Each CDR3 protein gets one entry after TCRdb re-called the 5' RACE reads with MiXCR. The profile covers roughly 35,000 distinct CDR3 sequences, with around 7% appearing a single time and approximately 4% taken by the ten largest. This CDR3 spans 16 amino acids. The V gene lost 1 base and the J gene lost 7 bases, with 19 bases spanning the gap. Germline CDR1 and CDR2: SGHNT and YENEEA. Sample: whole blood. The chain recombines TRBV11-3 with TRBJ2-5; tentative D call: TRBD2 (6 bases). The clonotype comes from an adult who was a healthcare worker with PCR-confirmed SARS-CoV-2 infection or an uninfected control (not recorded which). CDR3 sequence reads: CASSLAGTASGGTQYF. In nucleotides, the CDR3 is TGTGCCAGCAGCTTAGCGGGGACTGCCTCCGGTGGGACCCAGTACTTC.